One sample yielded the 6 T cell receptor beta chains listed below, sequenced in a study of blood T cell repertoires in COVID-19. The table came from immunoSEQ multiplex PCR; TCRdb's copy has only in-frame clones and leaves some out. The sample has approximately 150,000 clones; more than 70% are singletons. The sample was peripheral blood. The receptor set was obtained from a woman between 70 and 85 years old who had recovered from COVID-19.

Here the CDR3 reads CASGRGSSYNSPLHF. CDR3 DNA sequence: TGTGCCAGCGGCCGGGGTAGCTCCTATAATTCACCCCTCCACTTT. The J gene is TRBJ1-6, the V gene TRBV2; D unclear. The CDR3 sequence is 15 residues long. With 8 bases removed from V and 0 bases from J, the gap between germline ends came to 11 bases. Germline-derived CDR1 and CDR2 are SNHLY and FYNNEI.

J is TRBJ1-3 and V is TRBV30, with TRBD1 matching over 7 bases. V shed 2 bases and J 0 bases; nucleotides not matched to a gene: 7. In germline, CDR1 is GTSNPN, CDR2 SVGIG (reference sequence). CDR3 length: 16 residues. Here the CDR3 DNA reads TGTGCCTGGAGTTTAGGGACAGCTCCCTCTGGAAACACCATATATTTT. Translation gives CAWSLGTAPSGNTIYF.

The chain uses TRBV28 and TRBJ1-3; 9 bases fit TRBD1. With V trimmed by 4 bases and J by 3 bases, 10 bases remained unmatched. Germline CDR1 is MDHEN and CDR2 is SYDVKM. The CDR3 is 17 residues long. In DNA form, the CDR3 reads TGTGCCAGCAGTTCCCGAACAGGGGGCGCTTATGGAAACACCATATATTTT. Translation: CASSSRTGGAYGNTIYF.

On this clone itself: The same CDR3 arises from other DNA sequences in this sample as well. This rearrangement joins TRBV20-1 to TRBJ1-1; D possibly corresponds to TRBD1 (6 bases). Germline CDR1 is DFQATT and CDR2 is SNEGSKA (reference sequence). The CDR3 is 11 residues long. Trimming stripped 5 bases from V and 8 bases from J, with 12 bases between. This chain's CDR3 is CSAQGGAEAFF. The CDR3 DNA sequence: TGCAGTGCTCAAGGGGGGGCCGAAGCTTTCTTT.

The CDR3 bases are TGCAGCGTTGAAGCCAGGGGAAGAATCTACACCTTC. Protein: CSVEARGRIYTF. The chain has TRBV29-1 and TRBJ1-2, with a tentative D call TRBD1 (6 bases). Germline V gene sequence: CDR1 SQVTM, CDR2 ANQGSEA. Deletions cut 1 base from V and 10 bases from J, with 13 bases between. The CDR3 runs 12 residues.

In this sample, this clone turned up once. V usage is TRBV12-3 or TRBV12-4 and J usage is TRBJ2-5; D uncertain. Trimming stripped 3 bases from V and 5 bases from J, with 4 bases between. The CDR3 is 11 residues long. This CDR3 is CASSFRETQYF. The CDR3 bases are TGTGCCAGCAGTTTTCGGGAGACCCAGTACTTC.